Each of the 27 T cell receptor beta chains below was sequenced from the same sample in a study of blood T cell repertoires in COVID-19. Only in-frame clones appear in the TCRdb table, and some are missing; sequencing was by immunoSEQ multiplex PCR. Among about 77,000 clones listed, roughly nine tenths were seen once. Sequenced material: peripheral blood. These receptors all come from a woman at least 80 years old with active or convalescent COVID-19.

The chain is built from TRBV28 and TRBJ2-1, with a tentative D call TRBD1 (5 bases). The germline gives CDR1 MDHEN, CDR2 SYDVKM. Trimming took off 4 bases at V and 0 bases at J, with 19 bases between the two ends. There are 18 residues in the CDR3. In nucleotides, the CDR3 is TGTGCCAGCAGTTCGCCTACCCGACAGAGCCGCTCCTACAATGAGCAGTTCTTC. This sequence encodes CASSSPTRQSRSYNEQFF.

CDR3 sequence reads: CGSDQETQYF. In DNA, the CDR3 is TGCGGGAGTGACCAAGAGACCCAGTACTTC. The J gene is TRBJ2-5, the V gene TRBV20-1; D possibly corresponds to TRBD2 (5 bases). In germline, CDR1 is DFQATT, CDR2 SNEGSKA (reference sequence). The CDR3 length is 10 residues.

This chain links TRBV27 with TRBJ1-2; 7 positions agree with TRBD1. V dropped 1 base and J dropped 3; count of bases not matched to a gene: 17. This CDR3 comprises 19 residues. From germline, CDR1 is MNHEY and CDR2 SMNVEV (reference sequence). DNA for the CDR3: TGTGCCAGCAGTTTATTTTCTGGGACAGCTACCCGGCAGGACTATGGCTACACCTTC. Translation gives CASSLFSGTATRQDYGYTF.

The DNA of the CDR3 is TGTGCCAGCAGCCAAGGACAGTTATTAACTAATGAAAAACTGTTTTTT. Translation gives CASSQGQLLTNEKLFF. This chain joins TRBV7-2 and TRBJ1-4; the D gene is possibly TRBD1 (6 bases). V lost 5 bases, J lost 1 base, and 14 bases lay in between. The CDR3 totals 16 residues. Germline assignment: CDR1 SGHTA and CDR2 FQGNSA. Full variable domain (missing parts from reference TRBV7-2 and TRBJ1-4): GAGVSQSPSNKVTEKGKDVELRCDPISGHTALYWYRQSLGQGLEFLIYFQGNSAPDKSGLPSDRFSAERTGGSVSTLTIQRTQQEDSAVYLCASSQGQLLTNEKLFFGSGTQLSVL.

The chain joins TRBV5-3 to TRBJ1-5; 9 bases are shared with TRBD1. TRBV5-3 is treated as an ORF (open reading frame) with a function not yet certain. The CDR3 length is 22 residues. After removal of 0 bases from V and 2 bases from J, the junction contained 21 bases not matched to a gene. CDR3 DNA: TGTGCCAGAAGCTTGGAGGGATGGGAGGACAGGGGCTATCATGGGGGCAATCAGCCCCAGCATTTT. It codes for CARSLEGWEDRGYHGGNQPQHF.

The rearrangement joins TRBV6-5 to TRBJ1-2; D unclear. CDR1 is MNHEY and CDR2 is SVGAGI in the germline V gene. This CDR3 contains 14 residues. V was shortened by 2 bases and J by 2 bases, with 9 bases between the two germline ends. The DNA of the CDR3 is TGTGCCAGCAGTTACCGTACTCGAAACTATGGCTACACCTTC. Translation: CASSYRTRNYGYTF.

This clone is a singleton in its sample. V usage is TRBV24-1 and J usage is TRBJ2-1, with TRBD2 matching over 14 bases. V shed 2 bases, J shed 9 bases, and the junction held 8 bases outside the gene matches. This CDR3 spans 17 amino acids. From germline, CDR1 is KGHDR and CDR2 SFDVKD. The CDR3: CATSDSRLAGGPGEQFF. CDR3 bases: TGTGCCACCAGTGATTCCCGACTAGCGGGGGGGCCAGGTGAGCAGTTCTTC.

The CDR3 spells CASSPSGRREKLFF. CDR3 DNA: TGTGCCAGCAGTCCTAGCGGCAGGCGAGAAAAACTGTTTTTT. The V call is TRBV9, the J call TRBJ1-4; D unresolved. CDR1 and CDR2 from the germline V gene are SGDLS and YYNGEE. V lost 5 bases and J 8 bases, leaving 16 bases between the germline ends. CDR3 size: 14 residues.

The DNA for the CDR3 is TGTGCCAGCATGACAGGCGCCAAGGGCTACACCTTC. The encoded protein is CASMTGAKGYTF. The V gene is TRBV27, the J gene TRBJ1-2; D perhaps matches TRBD1 (6 bases). Trimming pared 7 bases from V and 8 bases from J, leaving 14 bases between. From germline, CDR1 is MNHEY and CDR2 SMNVEV (reference sequence). The CDR3 runs 12 residues.

The CDR3: CASSEPTGRSGANVLTF. In DNA, the CDR3 is TGTGCCAGCAGTGAACCGACAGGCCGCTCTGGGGCCAACGTCCTGACTTTC. The genes are TRBV25-1 and TRBJ2-6; tentatively, D is TRBD1 (6 bases). Trimming pared 2 bases from V and 0 bases from J, leaving 11 bases between. The length of the CDR3 is 17 residues. Per the germline V gene, CDR1 is MGHDK and CDR2 is SYGVNS.

J is TRBJ2-7 and V is TRBV6-5; D is uncertain. Trimming removed 2 bases from V and 5 bases from J, with 10 bases in between. The length of the CDR3 is 13 residues. The germline CDR1 and CDR2 sequences are MNHEY and SVGAGI. CDR3 residues: CASSYAPQNEQYF. Written as DNA, the CDR3 is TGTGCCAGCAGTTACGCTCCTCAGAACGAGCAGTACTTC.

The rearrangement uses TRBV4-3 and TRBJ2-3; 11 nucleotides align to TRBD2. The CDR3 has 15 residues. J was trimmed by 1 base and V by 4 bases; bases with no gene match: 1. Per the germline V gene, CDR1 is LGHNA and CDR2 is YSLEER. CDR3 nucleotide sequence: TGCGCCAGCAGCCTACTAGCGGGGGGCACAGATACGCAGTATTTT. The encoded protein is CASSLLAGGTDTQYF.

V gene TRBV3-1 (or the pseudogene TRBV3-2) combines with J gene TRBJ1-6; maybe TRBD1 (5 bases). This CDR3 contains 14 residues. Per the germline V gene, CDR1 is LGHDT and CDR2 is YNNKEL (reference sequence). V lost 9 bases and J 10 bases, leaving 19 bases between the germline ends. The CDR3 sequence is CASALGGVRSPLHF. For the CDR3, the DNA is TGTGCCAGTGCGCTGGGGGGGGTACGGTCACCCCTCCACTTT.

This CDR3 is CASSHVTHYGGLGIQYF. In DNA, the CDR3 is TGTGCCAGCAGCCACGTCACCCACTACGGCGGCCTGGGCATTCAGTACTTC. V is TRBV5-8 and J is TRBJ2-4; D is uncertain. Trimming pared 4 bases from V and 9 bases from J, leaving 26 bases between. This CDR3 spans 17 amino acids. Germline V gene sequence: CDR1 SGHTS, CDR2 YDEGEE.

The rearrangement links TRBV28 to TRBJ2-3; 10 bases line up with TRBD1. The CDR3 is made up of 16 amino acids. V lost 6 bases, J lost 2 bases, and 8 bases stayed unmatched. Germline CDR1 MDHEN, CDR2 SYDVKM. CDR3 protein: CASSYDRGRYTDTQYF. Here the CDR3 DNA reads TGTGCCAGCAGCTACGACAGGGGGCGGTACACAGATACGCAGTATTTT.

The rearrangement uses TRBV4-2 and TRBJ2-1; 10 positions match TRBD2. Germline V gives CDR1 LGHNA, CDR2 YNFKEQ. This CDR3 is built from 14 residues. V lost 4 bases to trimming and J lost 8 bases; unmatched junction nucleotides: 5. For the CDR3, the DNA is TGTGCCAGCAGCCTCTTAGCGGGGGGAGATGAGCAGTTCTTC. Translating it yields CASSLLAGGDEQFF.

V is TRBV7-9 and J is TRBJ1-2; 10 bases match TRBD1. The trim removed 2 bases at V and 5 bases at J, leaving 2 bases unmatched. CDR3 length: 14 amino acids. Germline lookup yields CDR1 SEHNR and CDR2 FQNEAQ (reference sequence). The CDR3 region is CASSLMGQGYGYTF. The CDR3 bases are TGTGCCAGCAGCTTAATGGGACAGGGGTATGGCTACACCTTC.

There are a few counts of this clone. The V gene is TRBV9, the J gene TRBJ1-6; D gene uncertain. V was shortened by 3 bases and J by 6 bases, with 13 bases between the two germline ends. Germline CDR1 reads SGDLS; CDR2 reads YYNGEE. CDR3 length equals 15 residues. In nucleotides, the CDR3 is TGTGCCAGCAGCGCGTACAAAGGAGGTAATTCACCCCTCCACTTT. Translating gives CASSAYKGGNSPLHF.

This chain uses TRBV7-9 with TRBJ2-5; TRBD2 agrees at 9 bases. The germline V gene encodes CDR1 SEHNR and CDR2 FQNEAQ (reference sequence). Unmatched junction bases numbered 8, after V lost 4 bases and J lost 2 bases. The CDR3 sequence is 16 residues long. CDR3 loop: CASSSLVAGDQETQYF. CDR3 coding DNA: TGTGCCAGCAGCTCACTGGTAGCGGGGGATCAAGAGACCCAGTACTTC.

The chain joins TRBV6-5 to TRBJ2-7; D might be TRBD1 (6 bases). Germline values: CDR1 MNHEY, CDR2 SVGAGI. The V end lost 5 bases, the J end lost 2 bases, and 13 bases lay between the germline ends. The CDR3 spans 14 residues. This CDR3 is CASSQTGTTYEQYF. Here the CDR3 DNA reads TGTGCCAGCAGTCAGACAGGTACTACCTACGAGCAGTACTTC.

The V and J genes are TRBV4-1 and TRBJ1-6, with D perhaps TRBD1 (5 bases). Germline-derived CDR1 and CDR2 are MGHRA and YSYEKL. The CDR3 contains 15 residues. V was shortened by 1 base and J by 7 bases, with 11 bases between the two germline ends. Here the CDR3 DNA reads TGCGCCAGCAGCCAAGCACAGGAGAGGAATTCACCCCTCCACTTT. It translates to CASSQAQERNSPLHF.

The V gene is TRBV27, the J gene TRBJ1-2; 10 bases agree with TRBD1. This CDR3 has 14 amino acids. Germline V CDR1 and CDR2: MNHEY, SMNVEV (reference sequence). The V gene end was trimmed by 10 bases and the J gene end by 7 bases; junction bases not matched to a gene: 12. CDR3 DNA sequence: TGTGCCACCTTACCCGGGACAGGGGTTTCTGGCTACACCTTC. Translation: CATLPGTGVSGYTF.

This chain joins TRBV7-2 and TRBJ2-6, with TRBD2 matching over 7 bases. Germline CDR1 and CDR2: SGHTA and FQGNSA. The CDR3 has 19 amino acids. V trimming: 5 bases; J trimming: 0 bases; junction bases outside the gene matches: 13. The CDR3 DNA reads as TGTGCCAGCAGCCCAAATCCACTAGCGATTACCTCTGGGGCCAACGTCCTGACTTTC. Residues: CASSPNPLAITSGANVLTF. Using reference TRBV7-2 and TRBJ2-6 for the parts outside the CDR3, the full variable domain is GAGVSQSPSNKVTEKGKDVELRCDPISGHTALYWYRQSLGQGLEFLIYFQGNSAPDKSGLPSDRFSAERTGGSVSTLTIQRTQQEDSAVYLCASSPNPLAITSGANVLTFGAGSRLTVL.

The chain uses TRBV19 and TRBJ1-1; 7 bases are shared with TRBD1. Germline V gene lookup returns CDR1 LNHDA and CDR2 SQIVND (reference sequence). After removal of 3 bases from V and 6 bases from J, the junction contained 4 bases not matched to a gene. The CDR3 runs to 13 residues. The CDR3 region is CASSIDRASEAFF. CDR3 bases: TGTGCCAGTAGTATCGACAGGGCGTCTGAAGCTTTCTTT. Combining the CDR3 with reference TRBV19 and TRBJ1-1 gives the whole variable domain DGGITQSPKYLFRKEGQNVTLSCEQNLNHDAMYWYRQDPGQGLRLIYYSQIVNDFQKGDIAEGYSVSREKKESFPLTVTSAQKNPTAFYLCASSIDRASEAFFGQGTRLTVV.

The chain combines TRBV7-3 with TRBJ2-2; D gene uncertain. CDR1 and CDR2 from the germline V gene are SGHTA and FQGTGA. The CDR3 covers 15 residues. Deletions cut 6 bases from V and 0 bases from J, with 11 bases between. CDR3 coding DNA: TGTGCCAGCAGGGAGAGAGAGGCGAACACCGGGGAGCTGTTTTTT. This sequence encodes CASREREANTGELFF.

The gene calls are TRBV7-2 and TRBJ1-1; no clear D. Germline V gives CDR1 SGHTA, CDR2 FQGNSA. The CDR3 consists of 17 residues. V was clipped by 2 bases and J by 1 base, with 17 bases between them. The CDR3 is CASSLRVHSEGNTEAFF. DNA for the CDR3: TGTGCCAGCAGCTTAAGGGTCCACAGTGAGGGGAACACTGAAGCTTTCTTT.

The gene calls are TRBV6-5 and TRBJ2-5, with 11 positions matching TRBD2. V shed 5 bases and J 6 bases; nucleotides not matched to a gene: 5. The germline V gene has CDR1 MNHEY and CDR2 SVGAGI. The CDR3 runs 14 residues. This chain's CDR3 is CASSHSGGAQTQYF. CDR3 coding DNA: TGTGCCAGCAGTCATAGCGGGGGGGCCCAGACCCAGTACTTC.